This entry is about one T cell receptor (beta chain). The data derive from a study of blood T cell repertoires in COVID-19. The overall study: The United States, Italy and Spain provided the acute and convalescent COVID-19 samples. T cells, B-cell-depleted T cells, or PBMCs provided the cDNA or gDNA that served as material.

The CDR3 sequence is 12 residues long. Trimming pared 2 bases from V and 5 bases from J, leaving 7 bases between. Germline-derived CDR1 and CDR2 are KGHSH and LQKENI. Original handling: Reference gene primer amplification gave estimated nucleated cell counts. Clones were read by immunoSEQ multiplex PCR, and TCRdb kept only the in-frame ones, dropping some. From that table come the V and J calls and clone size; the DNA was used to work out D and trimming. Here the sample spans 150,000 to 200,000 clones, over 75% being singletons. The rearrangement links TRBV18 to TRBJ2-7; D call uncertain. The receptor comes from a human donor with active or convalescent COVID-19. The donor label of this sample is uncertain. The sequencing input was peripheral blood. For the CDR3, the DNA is TGTGCCAGCTCACCAAGTACGGACGAGCAGTACTTC. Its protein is CASSPSTDEQYF. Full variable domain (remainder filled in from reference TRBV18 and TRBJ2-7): NAGVMQNPRHLVRRRGQEARLRCSPMKGHSHVYWYRQLPEEGLKFMVYLQKENIIDESGMPKERFSAEFPKEGPSILRIQQVVRGDSAAYFCASSPSTDEQYFGPGTRLTVT.